This is a list of T cell receptor beta chains from one sample in a study of T-cell memory formation after mild COVID-19. TCRdb processed the 5' RACE reads anew with MiXCR; each CDR3 protein has one entry. The sample includes approximately 190,000 distinct CDR3 sequences, about 16% of them seen just once. Sequencing was done on a sample of PBMCs or a T cell subset sorted from them (not recorded which). These receptors were taken from an adult woman who had mild COVID-19 (a few samples of this study predate the infection). Cell type and time point are not known. Both conserved end residues are trimmed from each CDR3.

j_gene: TRBJ2-7
v_gene: TRBV20-1
CDR3aa: SDKGDTTYEQY

j_gene: TRBJ1-2
v_gene: TRBV6-5
CDR3aa: ASSYSGEGGYT

j_gene: TRBJ2-3
v_gene: TRBV10-3
CDR3aa: AISESNRADPDTQY

j_gene: TRBJ2-7
v_gene: TRBV7-2
CDR3aa: ASSIPGQGWYEQY

j_gene: TRBJ1-1
v_gene: TRBV6-2/TRBV6-3
CDR3aa: ASSYSSGPDTEAF

j_gene: TRBJ2-5
v_gene: TRBV7-6
CDR3aa: ASSLGLAGRMQETQY

j_gene: TRBJ1-1
v_gene: TRBV10-3
CDR3aa: AISDRRGRQGGRGGVSEAF

j_gene: TRBJ2-3
v_gene: TRBV12-3/TRBV12-4
CDR3aa: ASRDAGTSGISRTDTQY

j_gene: TRBJ2-7
v_gene: TRBV12-3/TRBV12-4
CDR3aa: ASRKDSIYEQY

j_gene: TRBJ2-1
v_gene: TRBV4-3
CDR3aa: ASSQGPGTSETNEQF

j_gene: TRBJ1-6
v_gene: TRBV5-1
CDR3aa: ASSLGSRDNSPLH

j_gene: TRBJ2-5
v_gene: TRBV12-3/TRBV12-4
CDR3aa: ATAWTGSPQETQY

j_gene: TRBJ2-3
v_gene: TRBV4-1
CDR3aa: ASSQVVSGGDTDTQY

j_gene: TRBJ1-2
v_gene: TRBV10-3
CDR3aa: AISESQGGHGYT

j_gene: TRBJ2-2
v_gene: TRBV29-1
CDR3aa: SVSHWEGRLF

j_gene: TRBJ1-2
v_gene: TRBV20-1
CDR3aa: SARGPRNYGYT

j_gene: TRBJ2-7
v_gene: TRBV5-1
CDR3aa: ASSPGAGTYEQY

j_gene: TRBJ1-2
v_gene: TRBV24-1
CDR3aa: ATSDASRGSLGYT

j_gene: TRBJ2-3
v_gene: TRBV6-2/TRBV6-3
CDR3aa: ASSPSEDTQY